This T cell receptor (beta chain) was observed in a study of cytomegalovirus exposure and HLA in healthy donors. Trimming took off 0 bases at V and 8 bases at J, with 7 bases between the two ends. Germline loops: CDR1 SGHTA, CDR2 FQGNSA. The CDR3 covers 13 residues. The PCR was carried out with 60 Vbeta primers and 13 Jbeta primers. TCRdb's copy holds only in-frame clones and misses some; the assay was immunoSEQ multiplex PCR. The sample consists of about 200,000 clones, around three quarters of them appearing once. Study findings and constraints: The number of N-insertions in an Asian-associated ancestry cluster was reportedly below the roughly 670-donor mean in a later analysis. Later analysis identified around 15,000 TCR beta sequences associated with HLA alleles, using a false discovery rate threshold of 0.05.

Notes on this clone: Its specificity is not known.

The TCR originated in a man aged 35 to 55 in good health and CMV-seronegative. The sample was PBMCs. V and J are TRBV7-2 and TRBJ2-2; no clear D gene. The CDR3 DNA reads TGTGCCAGCAGCTTAGCGCGGCTAGGGGAGCTGTTTTTT. Its protein product is CASSLARLGELFF.